The present T cell receptor beta chain was sequenced within a study of cytomegalovirus exposure and HLA in healthy donors. Comment on this clone: No antigen is known for it.

The CDR3 is 14 residues long. J was trimmed by 7 bases and V by 3 bases; bases with no gene match: 5. Germline values: CDR1 SGHKS, CDR2 YYEKEE (reference sequence). The PCR contained 60 Vbeta and 13 Jbeta primers. Per the study methods: In a later analysis, around 11 million of 60 million to 80 million unique beta chains occurred in at least two donors. TCRdb's table, derived via immunoSEQ multiplex PCR, lists solely in-frame clones and lacks some. Clone size and V and J calls were adopted from that table, with D and trimming inferred from the DNA. The sample holds roughly 140,000 clones, about 60% seen once. Overall study findings and caveats: The authors confirmed in vitro that three CMV-associated chains were specific for CMV antigens. There were about 160 TCR beta chains listed as cytomegalovirus-associated.

The sample was PBMCs. The origin of this receptor is a woman between 55 and 75 years old in good health and CMV-seropositive. The chain has TRBV5-5 and TRBJ2-1; TRBD2 aligns across 9 bases. The CDR3 loop is CASSYRTSVNEQFF. CDR3 nucleotide sequence: TGTGCCAGCAGCTACAGGACTAGCGTAAATGAGCAGTTCTTC.